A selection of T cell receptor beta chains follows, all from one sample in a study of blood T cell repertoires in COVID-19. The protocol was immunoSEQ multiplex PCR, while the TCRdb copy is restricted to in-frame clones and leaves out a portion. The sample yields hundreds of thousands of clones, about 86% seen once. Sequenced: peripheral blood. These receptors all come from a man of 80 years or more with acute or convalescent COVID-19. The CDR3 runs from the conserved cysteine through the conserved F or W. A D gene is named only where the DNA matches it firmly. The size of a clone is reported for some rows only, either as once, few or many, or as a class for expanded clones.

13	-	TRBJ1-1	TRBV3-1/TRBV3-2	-	CASSAQKNTEAFF	TGTGCCAGCAGCGCCCAGAAGAACACTGAAGCTTTCTTT
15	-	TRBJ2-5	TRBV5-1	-	CASSLVVAPGETQYF	TGCGCCAGCAGCTTGGTGGTAGCCCCCGGAGAGACCCAGTACTTC
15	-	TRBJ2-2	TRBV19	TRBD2	CASSIFRGGSEELFF	TGTGCCAGTAGTATTTTTCGGGGGGGGAGTGAGGAGCTGTTTTTT
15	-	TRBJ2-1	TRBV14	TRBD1	CASSPQGALNNEQFF	TGTGCCAGCAGCCCCCAGGGGGCTTTAAACAATGAGCAGTTCTTC
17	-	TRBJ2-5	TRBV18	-	CASSPKDGRGLQETQYF	TGTGCCAGCTCACCAAAAGACGGGAGAGGGCTTCAAGAGACCCAGTACTTC
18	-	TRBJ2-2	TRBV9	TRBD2	CASSPNLAGGANTGELFF	TGTGCCAGCAGCCCTAACCTAGCGGGGGGCGCGAACACCGGGGAGCTGTTTTTT
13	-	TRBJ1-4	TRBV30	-	CAWRRGAGEKLFF	TGTGCCTGGAGGCGGGGGGCTGGAGAAAAACTGTTTTTT
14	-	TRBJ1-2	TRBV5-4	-	CASSLSEGLYGYTF	TGTGCCAGCAGCTTGAGTGAGGGACTATATGGCTACACCTTC
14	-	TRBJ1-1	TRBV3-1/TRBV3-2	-	CASSQVEGNTEAFF	TGTGCCAGCAGCCAAGTCGAGGGGAACACTGAAGCTTTCTTT
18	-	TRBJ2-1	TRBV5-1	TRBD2	CASSFDLLAGAGYNEQFF	TGCGCCAGCAGCTTCGACTTATTAGCGGGAGCGGGGTACAATGAGCAGTTCTTC
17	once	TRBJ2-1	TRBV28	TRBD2	CASNFRGGTSGNNEQFF	TGTGCCAGCAACTTTAGGGGGGGGACTAGCGGAAACAATGAGCAGTTCTTC
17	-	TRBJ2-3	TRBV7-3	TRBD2	CASSPLAGDMSTDTQYF	TGTGCCAGCAGCCCTTTAGCGGGAGACATGAGCACAGATACGCAGTATTTT
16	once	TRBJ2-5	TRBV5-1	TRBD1	CASSRGQGAYQETQYF	TGCGCCAGCAGCAGGGGACAGGGGGCGTACCAAGAGACCCAGTACTTC
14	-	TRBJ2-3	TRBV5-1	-	CASSLGPGTDTQYF	TGCGCCAGCAGCTTGGGGCCGGGGACAGATACGCAGTATTTT
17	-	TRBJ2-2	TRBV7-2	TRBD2	CASIGSGGRANTGELFF	TGTGCCAGCATTGGTAGCGGGGGGCGCGCGAACACCGGGGAGCTGTTTTTT
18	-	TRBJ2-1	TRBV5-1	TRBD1	CASSFLRRGQGAENEQFF	TGCGCCAGCAGCTTTCTACGTCGGGGACAGGGGGCCGAAAATGAGCAGTTCTTC
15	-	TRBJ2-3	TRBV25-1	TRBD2	CASSERAGGIDTQYF	TGTGCCAGCAGTGAGAGAGCGGGAGGCATAGATACGCAGTATTTT
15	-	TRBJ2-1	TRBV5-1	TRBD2	CASSGGTSGSNEQFF	TGCGCCAGCAGCGGCGGGACTAGCGGGAGCAATGAGCAGTTCTTC
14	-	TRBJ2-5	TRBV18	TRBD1	CASSPATGAETQYF	TGTGCCAGCTCACCGGCAACAGGGGCAGAGACCCAGTACTTC
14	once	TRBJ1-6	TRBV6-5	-	CASSYAVSSSPLHF	TGTGCCAGCAGTTACGCGGTGTCGAGTTCACCCCTCCACTTT
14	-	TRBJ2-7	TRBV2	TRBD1	CASNPQGEDYEQYF	TGTGCCAGCAACCCACAGGGGGAGGACTACGAGCAGTACTTC
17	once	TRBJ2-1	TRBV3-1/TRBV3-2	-	CASSQVVGVVSYNEQFF	TGTGCCAGCAGCCAAGTAGTGGGAGTCGTCTCCTACAATGAGCAGTTCTTC
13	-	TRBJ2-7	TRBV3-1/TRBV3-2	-	CASSQVPDYEQYF	TGTGCCAGCAGCCAAGTCCCAGACTACGAGCAGTACTTC